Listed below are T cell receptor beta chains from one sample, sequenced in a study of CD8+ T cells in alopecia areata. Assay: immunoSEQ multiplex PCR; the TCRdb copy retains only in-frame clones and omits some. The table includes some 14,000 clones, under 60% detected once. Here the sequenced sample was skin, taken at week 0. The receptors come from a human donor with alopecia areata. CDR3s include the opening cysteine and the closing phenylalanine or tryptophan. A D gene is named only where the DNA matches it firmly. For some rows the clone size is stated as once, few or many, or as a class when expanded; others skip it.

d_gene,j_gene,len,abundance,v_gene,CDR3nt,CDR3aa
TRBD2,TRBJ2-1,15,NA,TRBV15,TGTGCCACCAGCAGCCTAGCGGGGGACCGTAATGAGCAGTTCTTC,CATSSLAGDRNEQFF
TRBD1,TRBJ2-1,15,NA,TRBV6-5,TGTGCCAGCAGTTCTACAGGGGGCTCCTACAATGAGCAGTTCTTC,CASSSTGGSYNEQFF
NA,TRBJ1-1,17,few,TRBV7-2,TGTGCCAGCAGCTTGATCGGGTTTGGGGCCATGAACACTGAAGCTTTCTTT,CASSLIGFGAMNTEAFF
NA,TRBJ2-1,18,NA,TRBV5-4,TGTGCCAGCAGCCCACCCCCGGGGACAATCAGCTCCTACAATGAGCAGTTCTTC,CASSPPPGTISSYNEQFF
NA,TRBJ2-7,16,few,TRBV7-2,TGTGCCAGCAGCTGGGGAGTCGATAGGGGTTGGTACGAGCAGTACTTC,CASSWGVDRGWYEQYF
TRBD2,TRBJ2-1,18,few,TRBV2,TGTGCCAGCAGTGACCCAGCCTTTACTAGCGGGGGGGTGAATGAGCAGTTCTTC,CASSDPAFTSGGVNEQFF
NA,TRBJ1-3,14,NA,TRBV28,TGTGCCAGCAGTTGGCCGGGGACTGGAAACACCATATATTTT,CASSWPGTGNTIYF
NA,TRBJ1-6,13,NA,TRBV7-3,TGTGCCAGCAGCCCTGGGACCGATTCACCCCTCCACTTT,CASSPGTDSPLHF
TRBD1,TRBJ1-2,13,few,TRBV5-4,TGTGCCAGCAGACTTACAGGGGGCGGTGGCTACACCTTC,CASRLTGGGGYTF
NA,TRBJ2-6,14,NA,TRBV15,TGTGCCACCAGCAGCAACTCTGGGGCCAACGTCCTGACTTTC,CATSSNSGANVLTF
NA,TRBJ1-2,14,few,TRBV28,TGTGCCACTAGCGAGGCGGCCCCTAACTATGGCTACACCTTC,CATSEAAPNYGYTF
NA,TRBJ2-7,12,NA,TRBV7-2,TGTGCCAGCAGCTCCGCCCCATACGAGCAGTACTTC,CASSSAPYEQYF
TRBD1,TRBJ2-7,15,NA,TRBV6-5,TGTGCCAGCAGCCGAGAGGGGACAGGGTCTGCCGAGCAGTACTTC,CASSREGTGSAEQYF
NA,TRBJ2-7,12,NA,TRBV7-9,TGTGCCAGCACCGTTAGCTCCTACGAGCAGTACTTC,CASTVSSYEQYF
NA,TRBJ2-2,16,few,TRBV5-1,TGCGCCAGCAGCTTGGAAGGCAGGGAGCACACCGGGGAGCTGTTTTTT,CASSLEGREHTGELFF
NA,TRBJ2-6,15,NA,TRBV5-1,TGCGCCAGCAGCTTGGACACAGCTGGGGCCAACGTCCTGACTTTC,CASSLDTAGANVLTF
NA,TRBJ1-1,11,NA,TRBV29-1,TGCAGCGTGACCTCCGGGAAGCGGGCTTTCTTT,CSVTSGKRAFF
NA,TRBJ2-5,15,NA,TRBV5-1,TGCGCCAGCAGCTCTACCACGCCGGCAAAAGAGACCCAGTACTTC,CASSSTTPAKETQYF
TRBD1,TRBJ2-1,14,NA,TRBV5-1,TGCGCCAGCAGCCCCCCAGGACAGGGAAGGGAGCAGTTCTTC,CASSPPGQGREQFF
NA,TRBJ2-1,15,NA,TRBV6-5,TGTGCCAGCAGTTACTCCCAGCGTGATTACAATGAGCAGTTCTTC,CASSYSQRDYNEQFF
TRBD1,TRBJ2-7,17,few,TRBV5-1,TGCGCCAGCAGCTTCTCTGGTCGGACAGGGGGCGGCTACGAGCAGTACTTC,CASSFSGRTGGGYEQYF
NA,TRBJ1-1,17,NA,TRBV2,TGTGCCAGCACCCGAGAGAGGGGGATTGGGGAGGACACTGAAGCTTTCTTT,CASTRERGIGEDTEAFF
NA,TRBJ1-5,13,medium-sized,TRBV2,TGTGCCAGCAGTGGGGAGGGATCCGGGCCCCAGCATTTT,CASSGEGSGPQHF
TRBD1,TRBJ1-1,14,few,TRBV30,TGTGCCGGGCGGACAGGGCAGCGCTACACTGAAGCTTTCTTT,CAGRTGQRYTEAFF
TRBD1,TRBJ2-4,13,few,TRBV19,TGTGCCATCTCGGACAGGGTGAAAAACATTCAGTACTTC,CAISDRVKNIQYF
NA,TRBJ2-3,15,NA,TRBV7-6,TGTGCCAGCAGTCTCTCGCGGAGCAGCACAGATACGCAGTATTTT,CASSLSRSSTDTQYF
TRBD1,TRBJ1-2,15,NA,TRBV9,TGTGCCAGCAGCGTTGAGACACAGGGGTTTAATGGCTACACCTTC,CASSVETQGFNGYTF
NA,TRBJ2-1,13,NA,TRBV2,TGTGCCAGCAGTGTCGGGGTTCACAATGAGCAGTTCTTC,CASSVGVHNEQFF
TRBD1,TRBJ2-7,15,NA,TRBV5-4,TGTGCCAGCAGGGTGGACAGGGGAGGAACCTACGAGCAGTACTTC,CASRVDRGGTYEQYF
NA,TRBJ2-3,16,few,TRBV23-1,TGCGCCAGCAGTCACGGGGAACGGGGGAGGTCGGATACGCAGTATTTT,CASSHGERGRSDTQYF